This TCR beta chain was captured in a study of identical twins. Study observations and caveats: A partial confounding effect on zero-insertion analyses could come from invariant MAIT and iNKT cells. High-abundance cord blood beta clonotypes had fewer insertions; memory repertoires showed none. The study drew conclusions from cross-sectional statistical analysis, not from following the same donors.

Healthy Caucasians were all of the donors. TCRdb re-called the 5' RACE reads with MiXCR, one entry per CDR3 protein. The sample consists of approximately 150,000 distinct CDR3 sequences, under 4.5% of them appearing once. Turning to this clonotype: Its antigen remains unidentified.

The specimen sequenced was memory T cells sorted from blood. The receptor comes from a young man in good health.

Here the CDR3 reads CASREPSLGNEQFF. The CDR3 DNA reads TGCGCCAGCAGGGAACCTAGCCTAGGCAATGAGCAGTTCTTC. The chain recombines TRBV5-1 with TRBJ2-1; D is perhaps TRBD2 (5 bases). This CDR3 region has 14 residues. Germline-derived CDR1 and CDR2 are SGHRS and YFSETQ. The V end was cut by 5 bases, the J end by 6 bases, with 15 bases between.